This is a list of T cell receptor beta chains from one sample in a study of vaccination and CD4 T cells after COVID-19. One entry per CDR3 protein, called by TCRdb with MiXCR from the PCR reads. The sample consists of more than 12,000 distinct CDR3 sequences, about 53% of them appearing once. No antigen is known for these receptors. The sample was CD4+ T cells from blood, cultured in vitro, taken before SARS-CoV-2 vaccination. These TCRs come from a human donor who had recovered from COVID-19. Both conserved end residues are part of each CDR3. Fields, in order: D gene, J gene, V gene, clone size, CDR3 protein, CDR3 DNA. The D gene is left open where the match is weak. Not all rows give a size; the values are once, few, many and, for expanded clones, a class.

d_call: -; j_call: TRBJ1-1; v_call: TRBV29-1; clone_size: few; cdr3_aa: CSVPGDLNTEAFF; cdr3_nt: TGCAGCGTTCCAGGCGATTTGAACACTGAAGCTTTCTTT
d_call: TRBD1; j_call: TRBJ1-6; v_call: TRBV20-1; clone_size: -; cdr3_aa: CSATLGQADNSPLHF; cdr3_nt: TGCAGTGCTACCCTAGGACAGGCCGATAATTCACCCCTCCACTTT
d_call: -; j_call: TRBJ2-1; v_call: TRBV2; clone_size: -; cdr3_aa: CASTQSSYNEQFF; cdr3_nt: TGTGCCAGCACACAGAGCTCCTACAATGAGCAGTTCTTC
d_call: TRBD1; j_call: TRBJ2-7; v_call: TRBV19; clone_size: -; cdr3_aa: CASSIGDRGYEQYF; cdr3_nt: TGTGCCAGTAGTATTGGGGACAGGGGGTACGAGCAGTACTTC
d_call: -; j_call: TRBJ2-5; v_call: TRBV6-1; clone_size: -; cdr3_aa: CASSELQGGETQYF; cdr3_nt: TGTGCCAGCAGTGAACTCCAGGGGGGCGAGACCCAGTACTTC
d_call: -; j_call: TRBJ2-2; v_call: TRBV2; clone_size: -; cdr3_aa: CASTLDANTGELFF; cdr3_nt: TGTGCCAGCACCCTTGACGCGAACACCGGGGAGCTGTTTTTT
d_call: -; j_call: TRBJ2-1; v_call: TRBV6-1; clone_size: -; cdr3_aa: CASSRGNEQFF; cdr3_nt: TGTGCCAGCAGCAGGGGCAATGAGCAGTTCTTC
d_call: TRBD1; j_call: TRBJ1-5; v_call: TRBV6-1; clone_size: -; cdr3_aa: CASSDRQGRKPQHF; cdr3_nt: TGTGCCAGCAGCGACCGACAGGGGAGGAAGCCCCAGCATTTT
d_call: TRBD1; j_call: TRBJ1-2; v_call: TRBV12-3/TRBV12-4; clone_size: -; cdr3_aa: CASSKDRVYGYTF; cdr3_nt: TGTGCCAGCAGTAAGGACAGGGTCTATGGCTACACCTTC
d_call: TRBD1; j_call: TRBJ2-5; v_call: TRBV27; clone_size: -; cdr3_aa: CASSPRTGKQETQYF; cdr3_nt: TGTGCCAGCAGTCCCCGGACAGGGAAACAAGAGACCCAGTACTTC
d_call: -; j_call: TRBJ1-2; v_call: TRBV5-1; clone_size: -; cdr3_aa: CASSLTLPADGYTF; cdr3_nt: TGCGCCAGCAGCTTGACCCTCCCTGCCGATGGCTACACCTTC
d_call: TRBD2; j_call: TRBJ2-1; v_call: TRBV6-1; clone_size: -; cdr3_aa: CASRGDYRSYNEQFF; cdr3_nt: TGTGCCAGCAGGGGGGACTATCGATCCTACAATGAGCAGTTCTTC
d_call: TRBD2; j_call: TRBJ2-7; v_call: TRBV7-3; clone_size: -; cdr3_aa: CASSLLAGGEQYF; cdr3_nt: TGTGCCAGCAGCTTACTAGCGGGAGGCGAGCAGTACTTC
d_call: -; j_call: TRBJ2-3; v_call: TRBV7-2; clone_size: -; cdr3_aa: CASSLEAFTDTQYF; cdr3_nt: TGTGCCAGCAGCTTAGAGGCCTTCACAGATACGCAGTATTTT
d_call: TRBD1; j_call: TRBJ1-2; v_call: TRBV20-1; clone_size: -; cdr3_aa: CSALRQGALSGYTF; cdr3_nt: TGCAGTGCCCTCCGACAGGGGGCACTTAGTGGCTACACCTTC
d_call: -; j_call: TRBJ1-4; v_call: TRBV6-2/TRBV6-3; clone_size: -; cdr3_aa: CASSPKVRGADEKLFF; cdr3_nt: TGTGCCAGCAGTCCAAAGGTACGAGGCGCTGATGAAAAACTGTTTTTT
d_call: -; j_call: TRBJ1-6; v_call: TRBV20-1; clone_size: few; cdr3_aa: CSAEGRGYSPLHF; cdr3_nt: TGCAGTGCCGAGGGGAGGGGTTATTCACCCCTCCACTTT
d_call: -; j_call: TRBJ1-5; v_call: TRBV30; clone_size: -; cdr3_aa: CAWSGGVQDNQPQHF; cdr3_nt: TGTGCCTGGAGTGGAGGGGTACAGGACAATCAGCCCCAGCATTTT
d_call: -; j_call: TRBJ1-1; v_call: TRBV15; clone_size: few; cdr3_aa: CATSREIGTANTEAFF; cdr3_nt: TGTGCCACCAGCAGAGAAATCGGAACAGCGAACACTGAAGCTTTCTTT
d_call: -; j_call: TRBJ2-1; v_call: TRBV20-1; clone_size: -; cdr3_aa: CSASGPSSKDEQFF; cdr3_nt: TGCAGTGCTAGCGGTCCTAGTTCGAAGGATGAGCAGTTCTTC
d_call: -; j_call: TRBJ1-2; v_call: TRBV28; clone_size: -; cdr3_aa: CASSLGGGLYGYTF; cdr3_nt: TGTGCCAGCAGTTTGGGCGGGGGCCTCTATGGCTACACCTTC
d_call: -; j_call: TRBJ2-3; v_call: TRBV12-3/TRBV12-4; clone_size: once; cdr3_aa: CASRKGTADTQYF; cdr3_nt: TGTGCCAGCAGGAAGGGGACGGCAGATACGCAGTATTTT
d_call: -; j_call: TRBJ2-7; v_call: TRBV20-1; clone_size: few; cdr3_aa: CSASRVSEQYF; cdr3_nt: TGCAGTGCTAGTAGAGTTTCTGAGCAGTACTTC
d_call: TRBD2; j_call: TRBJ2-5; v_call: TRBV20-1; clone_size: few; cdr3_aa: CSAREASGRETQYF; cdr3_nt: TGCAGTGCTAGAGAGGCTAGCGGGAGAGAGACCCAGTACTTC
d_call: TRBD2; j_call: TRBJ2-3; v_call: TRBV20-1; clone_size: few; cdr3_aa: CSAFWAGGSDTQYF; cdr3_nt: TGCAGTGCTTTTTGGGCGGGAGGGTCAGATACGCAGTATTTT
d_call: TRBD1; j_call: TRBJ1-5; v_call: TRBV20-1; clone_size: few; cdr3_aa: CSATQGDSNQPQHF; cdr3_nt: TGCAGTGCTACACAGGGGGATAGCAATCAGCCCCAGCATTTT
d_call: TRBD1; j_call: TRBJ2-7; v_call: TRBV27; clone_size: -; cdr3_aa: CASSITGTGTRYEQYF; cdr3_nt: TGTGCCAGCAGTATTACCGGGACAGGGACAAGGTACGAGCAGTACTTC
d_call: TRBD1; j_call: TRBJ2-1; v_call: TRBV15; clone_size: few; cdr3_aa: CATSRVPIRTGRYEQFF; cdr3_nt: TGTGCCACCAGCAGAGTACCCATCCGGACAGGGAGGTATGAGCAGTTCTTC
d_call: -; j_call: TRBJ1-5; v_call: TRBV20-1; clone_size: few; cdr3_aa: CSARTQGSNQPQHF; cdr3_nt: TGCAGTGCTCGAACCCAGGGTAGCAATCAGCCCCAGCATTTT
d_call: TRBD1; j_call: TRBJ2-5; v_call: TRBV11-2; clone_size: -; cdr3_aa: CASSPLRTGGIPQYF; cdr3_nt: TGTGCCAGCAGCCCTCTTCGGACAGGGGGGATACCCCAGTACTTC
d_call: -; j_call: TRBJ2-5; v_call: TRBV7-2; clone_size: few; cdr3_aa: CASSLIVGATETQYF; cdr3_nt: TGTGCCAGCAGCTTAATAGTGGGGGCGACGGAGACCCAGTACTTC
d_call: -; j_call: TRBJ1-5; v_call: TRBV19; clone_size: -; cdr3_aa: CASSILGDYSNQPQHF; cdr3_nt: TGTGCCAGTAGTATCTTGGGGGACTATAGCAATCAGCCCCAGCATTTT
d_call: TRBD1; j_call: TRBJ1-5; v_call: TRBV18; clone_size: -; cdr3_aa: CASSPGQGSNQPQHF; cdr3_nt: TGTGCCAGCTCACCGGGACAGGGAAGCAATCAGCCCCAGCATTTT
d_call: -; j_call: TRBJ2-7; v_call: TRBV6-2/TRBV6-3; clone_size: -; cdr3_aa: CASSSPAGSSYEQYF; cdr3_nt: TGTGCCAGCAGTTCCCCCGCCGGGAGCTCCTACGAGCAGTACTTC
d_call: -; j_call: TRBJ1-2; v_call: TRBV28; clone_size: few; cdr3_aa: CASGDTNYGYTF; cdr3_nt: TGTGCCAGCGGGGACACTAACTATGGCTACACCTTC
d_call: TRBD1; j_call: TRBJ2-3; v_call: TRBV6-1; clone_size: -; cdr3_aa: CASTDRDRGTDTQYF; cdr3_nt: TGTGCCAGCACGGACCGGGACAGGGGAACAGATACGCAGTATTTT
d_call: TRBD1; j_call: TRBJ1-5; v_call: TRBV28; clone_size: -; cdr3_aa: CASSLQGLRAQPQHF; cdr3_nt: TGTGCCAGCAGCCTACAGGGGTTGAGGGCTCAGCCCCAGCATTTT
d_call: -; j_call: TRBJ2-7; v_call: TRBV20-1; clone_size: -; cdr3_aa: CSARYPGEYEQYF; cdr3_nt: TGCAGTGCTAGATATCCCGGGGAATACGAGCAGTACTTC
d_call: -; j_call: TRBJ1-3; v_call: TRBV24-1; clone_size: -; cdr3_aa: CATASGNTIYF; cdr3_nt: TGTGCCACCGCCTCTGGAAACACCATATATTTT
d_call: -; j_call: TRBJ1-1; v_call: TRBV30; clone_size: -; cdr3_aa: CAGDAEMNTEAFF; cdr3_nt: TGTGCCGGGGACGCCGAGATGAACACTGAAGCTTTCTTT
d_call: -; j_call: TRBJ1-1; v_call: TRBV21-1; clone_size: -; cdr3_aa: CASSVPGRRGGAFF; cdr3_nt: TGTGCCAGCAGCGTACCGGGACGCCGAGGTGGAGCTTTCTTT
d_call: -; j_call: TRBJ1-5; v_call: TRBV2; clone_size: few; cdr3_aa: CASSDLETQPQHF; cdr3_nt: TGTGCCAGCAGTGATTTGGAAACACAGCCCCAGCATTTT
d_call: -; j_call: TRBJ1-1; v_call: TRBV20-1; clone_size: few; cdr3_aa: CSARDRGRDFGRAFF; cdr3_nt: TGCAGTGCTAGAGATCGGGGTCGTGACTTCGGTCGGGCTTTCTTT
d_call: TRBD2; j_call: TRBJ2-4; v_call: TRBV7-2; clone_size: few; cdr3_aa: CASSLGRGWRADIQYF; cdr3_nt: TGTGCCAGCAGCTTGGGGCGGGGGTGGCGGGCGGACATTCAGTACTTC
d_call: TRBD1; j_call: TRBJ2-6; v_call: TRBV28; clone_size: -; cdr3_aa: CASRDRDLSGANVLTF; cdr3_nt: TGTGCCAGCAGGGACAGGGACCTCTCTGGGGCCAACGTCCTGACTTTC
d_call: TRBD2; j_call: TRBJ2-3; v_call: TRBV28; clone_size: -; cdr3_aa: CASSTRTSGIESTQYF; cdr3_nt: TGTGCCAGCAGTACAAGGACTAGCGGGATCGAGAGCACGCAGTATTTT
d_call: -; j_call: TRBJ2-7; v_call: TRBV28; clone_size: -; cdr3_aa: CASSSFYEQYF; cdr3_nt: TGTGCCAGCAGTTCCTTCTACGAGCAGTACTTC
d_call: TRBD2; j_call: TRBJ2-3; v_call: TRBV19; clone_size: -; cdr3_aa: CASSPLAGAADTQYF; cdr3_nt: TGTGCCAGTAGCCCCCTAGCGGGAGCGGCAGATACGCAGTATTTT
d_call: -; j_call: TRBJ2-4; v_call: TRBV30; clone_size: -; cdr3_aa: CAWSGVARKNIQYF; cdr3_nt: TGTGCCTGGAGTGGTGTGGCGCGGAAAAACATTCAGTACTTC
d_call: TRBD2; j_call: TRBJ2-1; v_call: TRBV7-2; clone_size: few; cdr3_aa: CASSLAPSGGYNEQFF; cdr3_nt: TGTGCCAGCAGCTTAGCGCCTAGCGGGGGGTACAATGAGCAGTTCTTC
d_call: -; j_call: TRBJ2-7; v_call: TRBV20-1; clone_size: -; cdr3_aa: CSARGIGTYEQYF; cdr3_nt: TGCAGTGCTCGCGGGATTGGAACCTACGAGCAGTACTTC
d_call: -; j_call: TRBJ2-5; v_call: TRBV30; clone_size: -; cdr3_aa: CAWSPNEETQYF; cdr3_nt: TGTGCCTGGAGCCCGAATGAAGAGACCCAGTACTTC
d_call: -; j_call: TRBJ1-2; v_call: TRBV6-1; clone_size: -; cdr3_aa: CASRKTVHYGYTF; cdr3_nt: TGTGCCAGCAGAAAGACAGTTCACTATGGCTACACCTTC
d_call: -; j_call: TRBJ1-1; v_call: TRBV19; clone_size: -; cdr3_aa: CASNRGGYTEAFF; cdr3_nt: TGTGCCAGCAACCGGGGGGGTTACACTGAAGCTTTCTTT